The clone carrying this T cell receptor beta chain occurred many times. The data derive from a study of T cells after yellow fever vaccination. In TCRdb, the 5' RACE reads were re-called with MiXCR into one record per CDR3 protein. Here the sample spans more than 90,000 distinct CDR3 sequences, under 9% being singletons. Losses at the gene ends were 9 bases for V and 3 bases for J; bases not matched to a gene: 6. CDR1 is SNHLY, CDR2 FYNNEI, per germline. This CDR3 contains 14 residues. The rearrangement links TRBV2 to TRBJ2-1, with TRBD2 matching 9 bases. The sequence came from a man aged 30 to 45 who received the YFV17D yellow fever vaccine. The sequencing here drew on CD8+ T cells sorted from PBMCs, taken 45 days after the yellow fever booster vaccination. The CDR3 DNA reads as TGTGCCAGAGGAGCGGGAGGCATCTACAATGAGCAGTTCTTC. Translation: CARGAGGIYNEQFF.